One sample yielded the 18 T cell receptor beta chains listed below, sequenced in a study of blood T cell repertoires in COVID-19. Profiling relied on immunoSEQ multiplex PCR, and the TCRdb table lists in-frame clones only, not all of them. The table shows under 350,000 clones, with 80% to 90% occurring only once. Sequenced sample: PBMCs or T cells enriched from blood (not recorded which). The source of these receptors is a woman in her 40s with acute COVID-19.

V usage is TRBV5-6 and J usage is TRBJ1-1; no definite D call. Deletions cut 0 bases from V and 2 bases from J, with 11 bases between. The CDR3 length is 15 residues. Germline CDR1 is SGHDT and CDR2 is YYEEEE. In nucleotides, the CDR3 is TGTGCCAGCAGCTTGGTAGGACTTTCAAACACTGAAGCTTTCTTT. Encoded protein: CASSLVGLSNTEAFF. Supplemented by reference TRBV5-6 and TRBJ1-1, the full variable domain reads DAGVTQSPTHLIKTRGQQVTLRCSPKSGHDTVSWYQQALGQGPQFIFQYYEEEERQRGNFPDRFSGHQFPNYSSELNVNALLLGDSALYLCASSLVGLSNTEAFFGQGTRLTVV.

CDR3 sequence reads: CATSDFPSDTQYF. DNA for the CDR3: TGTGCCACCAGTGACTTCCCGTCAGATACGCAGTATTTT. The gene calls are TRBV24-1 and TRBJ2-3; the D is unclear. This CDR3 has 13 amino acids. Germline V lookup: CDR1 KGHDR, CDR2 SFDVKD. Trimming cost V 4 bases and J 4 bases, with 8 bases left between them.

The V gene is TRBV6-4, the J gene TRBJ1-5, with D perhaps matching TRBD1 (5 bases). Looked up from germline, CDR1 is MRHNA and CDR2 is SNTAGT. V was trimmed by 1 base and J by 1 base, leaving 23 bases between them. This CDR3 region has 20 residues. The CDR3 reads CASSDYFFVGWGESNQPQHF. DNA for the CDR3: TGTGCCAGCAGTGACTATTTTTTTGTGGGCTGGGGGGAGAGCAATCAGCCCCAGCATTTT.

The CDR3 bases are TGTGCCAGCAGCCAAGACGGTTTCTATGGCTACACCTTC. Encoded protein: CASSQDGFYGYTF. J is TRBJ1-2 and V is TRBV4-2; D is unresolved. CDR1 LGHNA and CDR2 YNFKEQ come from the germline V gene. V shed 0 bases and J shed 4 bases, with 6 bases lying between them. The CDR3 has 13 residues.

The CDR3 sequence: CASSYSDWTEAFF. The CDR3, as DNA: TGTGCCAGCAGTTACTCGGACTGGACTGAAGCTTTCTTT. This chain joins TRBV6-2 or TRBV6-3 and TRBJ1-1, with D uncertain. The V gene's germline CDR1 is MNHEY and CDR2 SVGEGT. CDR3 size: 13 residues. V gave up 0 bases and J gave up 5 bases, with 7 bases separating them.

V and J are TRBV3-1 (or the pseudogene TRBV3-2) and TRBJ2-1; D gene unclear. CDR3 length: 13 amino acids. The V gene's germline CDR1 is LGHDT and CDR2 YNNKEL (reference sequence). V shed 3 bases and J shed 10 bases, with 13 bases lying between them. The CDR3 bases are TGTGCCAGCAGCCACCTCGTACTTGAGGAGCAGTTCTTC. Amino acids: CASSHLVLEEQFF.

The gene calls are TRBV11-2 and TRBJ1-2; D gene ambiguous. The CDR3 consists of 13 residues. V dropped 0 bases and J dropped 8 bases, with 10 bases sitting between them. Germline values: CDR1 SGHAT, CDR2 FQNNGV. The DNA for the CDR3 is TGTGCCAGCAGCTTAGATCTCGATGAGGGCTACACCTTC. Its translation is CASSLDLDEGYTF.

This clone was counted a few times. The V and J genes are TRBV7-2 and TRBJ1-1, with TRBD1 matching over 7 bases. This CDR3 contains 13 residues. The germline gives CDR1 SGHTA, CDR2 FQGNSA. Losses at the gene ends were 1 base for V and 11 bases for J; bases not matched to a gene: 7. Here the CDR3 reads CASSLENRGEAFF. CDR3 coding DNA: TGTGCCAGCAGCTTAGAGAACAGGGGAGAGGCTTTCTTT.

The chain links TRBV6-2 or TRBV6-3 to TRBJ1-3, with TRBD1 matching 9 bases. The V segment lost 2 bases and the J segment 2 bases; nucleotides outside the gene matches: 4. Germline CDR1 is MNHEY and CDR2 is SVGEGT. The CDR3 length is 16 residues. The CDR3 nucleotides read TGTGCCAGCAGTTACCGCGGACAGGGGACTGGAAACACCATATATTTT. This codes for CASSYRGQGTGNTIYF.

V is TRBV5-4 and J is TRBJ2-3; TRBD2 matches 9 bases. This CDR3 has 15 residues. J lost 6 bases, V lost 2 bases, and 7 bases had no gene match. Germline CDR1 reads SGHNT; CDR2 reads YYREEE (reference sequence). In DNA form, the CDR3 reads TGTGCCAGCAGCTTCCCTAGCGGGGTCCGGGATACGCAGTATTTT. As protein: CASSFPSGVRDTQYF.

The chain uses TRBV6-5 and TRBJ1-5, with D perhaps matching TRBD1 (6 bases). The CDR3 spans 15 residues. Per the germline V gene, CDR1 is MNHEY and CDR2 is SVGAGI. V lost 5 bases, J lost 5 bases, and 16 bases lay in between. DNA of the CDR3: TGTGCCAGCAGTACTACAGGGAAATCCTATCAGCCCCAGCATTTT. It yields the protein CASSTTGKSYQPQHF.

The chain links TRBV19 to TRBJ1-2; 10 nucleotides align to TRBD1. V lost 4 bases to trimming and J lost 8 bases; unmatched junction nucleotides: 13. This CDR3 is 16 amino acids long. Germline V lookup: CDR1 LNHDA, CDR2 SQIVND (reference sequence). Here the CDR3 reads CASSKSWDRGLQGYTF. The CDR3 bases are TGTGCCAGTAGTAAAAGTTGGGACAGGGGTCTGCAAGGCTACACCTTC. The variable domain in full, completed from reference TRBV19 and TRBJ1-2, reads DGGITQSPKYLFRKEGQNVTLSCEQNLNHDAMYWYRQDPGQGLRLIYYSQIVNDFQKGDIAEGYSVSREKKESFPLTVTSAQKNPTAFYLCASSKSWDRGLQGYTFGSGTRLTVV.

The chain recombines TRBV12-3 or TRBV12-4 with TRBJ2-7, with a tentative D call TRBD1 (6 bases). V was clipped by 4 bases and J by 7 bases, with 14 bases between them. This CDR3 has 13 residues. For the CDR3, the DNA is TGTGCCAGCAGTTACACCGACAGGAGTGAGCAGTACTTC. Its protein is CASSYTDRSEQYF.

The chain carries TRBV7-9 and TRBJ1-4; 7 nucleotides align to TRBD1. CDR1 and CDR2 from the germline V gene are SEHNR and FQNEAQ (reference sequence). The J segment lost 7 bases and the V segment lost 5 bases, leaving 16 bases of the junction unmatched. This CDR3 is 17 amino acids long. CDR3 DNA: TGTGCCAGCAGCCAGACGGGGACAGTTGGAGTTGGTGAAAAACTGTTTTTT. The encoded protein is CASSQTGTVGVGEKLFF.

The chain uses TRBV5-1 and TRBJ2-7; 7 bases fit TRBD1. The CDR3 totals 17 residues. V shed 1 base and J 4 bases; nucleotides not matched to a gene: 14. Germline V gene sequence: CDR1 SGHRS, CDR2 YFSETQ. This CDR3 is CASSLTGQGEGAYEQYF. The CDR3 DNA is TGCGCCAGCAGCTTGACAGGGCAGGGGGAAGGGGCGTACGAGCAGTACTTC.

In its sample, this clone was seen once. The V gene is TRBV7-8, the J gene TRBJ1-5, with D hard to call. Trimming left V 5 bases short and J 7 bases short, with 12 bases between. CDR3 length: 13 amino acids. Germline V lookup: CDR1 SGHVS, CDR2 FQNEAQ. The CDR3 sequence: CASSQTRGQPQHF. CDR3 nucleotide sequence: TGTGCCAGCAGCCAAACGCGGGGACAGCCCCAGCATTTT.

The chain links TRBV27 to TRBJ2-7; possible D gene TRBD1, 5 bases. Germline V CDR1 and CDR2: MNHEY, SMNVEV (reference sequence). V lost 6 bases and J 2 bases, leaving 11 bases between the germline ends. The CDR3 consists of 13 residues. For the CDR3, the DNA is TGTGCCAGCAGGACAGTCCGTACCTACGAGCAGTACTTC. This gives the protein CASRTVRTYEQYF.

The chain uses TRBV19 and TRBJ1-1; the D gene is possibly TRBD1 (5 bases). Germline V gene data show CDR1 as LNHDA and CDR2 as SQIVND (reference sequence). Trimming took 1 base from V and 8 from J, leaving 17 bases between them. The CDR3 has 15 residues. The DNA of the CDR3 is TGTGCCAGTAGTATAGGGTCCCAAGGGGTCTACGAAGCTTTCTTT. The encoded protein is CASSIGSQGVYEAFF. Based on the CDR3 plus reference TRBV19 and TRBJ1-1, the full variable domain is DGGITQSPKYLFRKEGQNVTLSCEQNLNHDAMYWYRQDPGQGLRLIYYSQIVNDFQKGDIAEGYSVSREKKESFPLTVTSAQKNPTAFYLCASSIGSQGVYEAFFGQGTRLTVV.